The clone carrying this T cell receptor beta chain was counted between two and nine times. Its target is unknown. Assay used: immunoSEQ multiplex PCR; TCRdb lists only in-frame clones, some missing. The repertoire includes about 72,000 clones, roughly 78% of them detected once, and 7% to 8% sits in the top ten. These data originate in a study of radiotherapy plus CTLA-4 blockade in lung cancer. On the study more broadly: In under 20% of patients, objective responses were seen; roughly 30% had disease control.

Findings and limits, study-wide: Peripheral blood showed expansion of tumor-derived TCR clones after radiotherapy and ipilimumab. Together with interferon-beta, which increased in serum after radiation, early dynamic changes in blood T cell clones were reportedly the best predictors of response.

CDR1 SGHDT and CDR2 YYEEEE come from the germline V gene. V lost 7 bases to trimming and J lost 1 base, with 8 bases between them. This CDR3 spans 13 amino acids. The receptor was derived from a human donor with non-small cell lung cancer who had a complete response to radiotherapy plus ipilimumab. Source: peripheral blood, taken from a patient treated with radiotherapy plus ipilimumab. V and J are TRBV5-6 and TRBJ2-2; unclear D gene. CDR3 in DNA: TGTGCCAGCTCCCGCTTGAACACCGGGGAGCTGTTTTTT. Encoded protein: CASSRLNTGELFF. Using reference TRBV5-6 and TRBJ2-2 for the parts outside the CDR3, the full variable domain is DAGVTQSPTHLIKTRGQQVTLRCSPKSGHDTVSWYQQALGQGPQFIFQYYEEEERQRGNFPDRFSGHQFPNYSSELNVNALLLGDSALYLCASSRLNTGELFFGEGSRLTVL.